This passage covers 5 T cell receptor beta chains from one sample sequenced in a study of blood T cell repertoires in COVID-19. The data were produced by immunoSEQ multiplex PCR, yet TCRdb's version contains in-frame clones alone and is incomplete. This repertoire shows fewer than 300,000 clones, about 87% found once; its top ten account for roughly 1.2%. The sample comprised PBMCs or T cells enriched from blood (not recorded which). The receptor source for this set is a woman aged 35 to 49 with acute COVID-19.

This chain connects TRBV11-2 to TRBJ1-2; maybe TRBD1 (5 bases). V lost 6 bases and J lost 4, with 18 bases in between. The CDR3 contains 15 residues. Germline V CDR1 and CDR2: SGHAT, FQNNGV. CDR3 loop: CASSEEAGFVYGYTF. CDR3 DNA sequence: TGTGCCAGCAGTGAAGAGGCAGGGTTTGTCTATGGCTACACCTTC.

The chain carries TRBV27 and TRBJ2-1; maybe TRBD1 (6 bases). The CDR3 sequence is 15 residues long. Germline loops: CDR1 MNHEY, CDR2 SMNVEV (reference sequence). Trimming took off 6 bases at V and 3 bases at J, with 15 bases between the two ends. The DNA for the CDR3 is TGTGCCAGCAGCCCACAGGGCCGGGGCTACAATGAGCAGTTCTTC. Translating it yields CASSPQGRGYNEQFF.

The chain combines TRBV5-1 with TRBJ2-5; TRBD1 matches at 7 bases. The CDR3 has 16 residues. J gave up 1 base and V 3 bases, and 9 bases lay outside the gene matches. Looked up from germline, CDR1 is SGHRS and CDR2 is YFSETQ. CDR3 loop: CASSWGTEWVQETQYF. The CDR3 DNA sequence: TGCGCCAGCAGCTGGGGGACAGAGTGGGTCCAAGAGACCCAGTACTTC.

The CDR3 loop is CASSPDRGVGTEAFF. The CDR3 coding sequence is TGCGCCAGCAGCCCCGACAGGGGAGTAGGCACTGAAGCTTTCTTT. The J gene is TRBJ1-1, the V gene TRBV4-1, with 8 bases aligning to TRBD1. This CDR3 spans 15 amino acids. Per the germline V gene, CDR1 is MGHRA and CDR2 is YSYEKL. V shed 4 bases and J 4 bases; nucleotides not matched to a gene: 8.

The chain recombines TRBV18 with TRBJ2-1; perhaps TRBD2 as D (6 bases). V lost 3 bases, J lost 1 base, and 13 bases lay in between. The germline V gene encodes CDR1 KGHSH and CDR2 LQKENI. This CDR3 comprises 16 residues. The CDR3 loop reads CASSPSGQTSYNEQFF. CDR3 sequence (DNA): TGTGCCAGCTCACCTAGCGGCCAAACTTCCTACAATGAGCAGTTCTTC.